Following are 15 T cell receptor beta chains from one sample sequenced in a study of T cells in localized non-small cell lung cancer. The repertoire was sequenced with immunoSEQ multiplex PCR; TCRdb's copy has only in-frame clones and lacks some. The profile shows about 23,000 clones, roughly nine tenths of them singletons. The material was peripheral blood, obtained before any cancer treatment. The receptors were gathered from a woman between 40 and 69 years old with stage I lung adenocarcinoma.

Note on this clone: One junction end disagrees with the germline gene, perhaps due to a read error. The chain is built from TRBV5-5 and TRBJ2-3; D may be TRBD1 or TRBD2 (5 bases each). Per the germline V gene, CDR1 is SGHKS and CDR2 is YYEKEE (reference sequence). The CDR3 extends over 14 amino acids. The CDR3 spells CASSLLASTGTQYF. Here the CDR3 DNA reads TGTGCCAGCAGCTTGCTAGCATCTACAGGTACGCAGTATTTT.

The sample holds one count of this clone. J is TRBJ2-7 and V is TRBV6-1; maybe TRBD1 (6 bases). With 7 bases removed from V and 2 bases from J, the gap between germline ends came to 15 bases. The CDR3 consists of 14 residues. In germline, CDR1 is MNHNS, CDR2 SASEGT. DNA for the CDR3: TGTGCCAGCATCATACAGGGTGTCACCTACGAGCAGTACTTC. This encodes CASIIQGVTYEQYF.

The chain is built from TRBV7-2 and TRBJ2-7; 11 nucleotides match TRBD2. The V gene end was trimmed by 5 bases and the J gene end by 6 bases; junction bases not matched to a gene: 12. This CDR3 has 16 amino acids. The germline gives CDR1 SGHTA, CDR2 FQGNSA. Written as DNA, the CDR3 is TGTGCCAGCAGCCCCCGTGTCCTAGCGGGGGGTGGCGAGCAGTACTTC. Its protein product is CASSPRVLAGGGEQYF.

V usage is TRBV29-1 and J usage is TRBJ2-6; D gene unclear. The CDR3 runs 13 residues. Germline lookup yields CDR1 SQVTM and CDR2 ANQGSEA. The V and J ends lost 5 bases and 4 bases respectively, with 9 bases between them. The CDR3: CSVSESGANVLTF. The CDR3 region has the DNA TGCAGCGTTTCCGAGTCGGGGGCCAACGTCCTGACTTTC.

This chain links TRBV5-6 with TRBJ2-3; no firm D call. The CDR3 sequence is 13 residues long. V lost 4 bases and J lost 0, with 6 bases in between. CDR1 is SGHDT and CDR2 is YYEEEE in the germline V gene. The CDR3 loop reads CASSRASTDTQYF. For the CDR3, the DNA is TGTGCCAGCAGCAGAGCCAGCACAGATACGCAGTATTTT.

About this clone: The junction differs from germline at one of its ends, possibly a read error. The CDR3 sequence: CASSYPGQGREAF. As DNA, the CDR3 is TGTGCCAGCAGTTACCCGGGACAGGGAAGAGAGGCCTTC. The chain recombines TRBV6-5 with TRBJ1-2, with TRBD1 matching 9 bases. Germline CDR1 and CDR2: MNHEY and SVGAGI. The CDR3 is 13 amino acids.

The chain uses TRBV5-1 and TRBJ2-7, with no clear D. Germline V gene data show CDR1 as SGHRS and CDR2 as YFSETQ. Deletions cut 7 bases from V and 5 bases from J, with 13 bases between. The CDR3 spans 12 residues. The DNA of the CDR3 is TGCGCCAGCTACCGGTGGGTGCACGAGCAGTACTTC. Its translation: CASYRWVHEQYF.

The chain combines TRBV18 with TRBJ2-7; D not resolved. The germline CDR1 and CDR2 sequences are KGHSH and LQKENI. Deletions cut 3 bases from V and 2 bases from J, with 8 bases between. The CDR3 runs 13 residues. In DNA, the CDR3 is TGTGCCAGCTCACCGCAGTCCCCCTACGAGCAGTACTTC. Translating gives CASSPQSPYEQYF.

In DNA, the CDR3 is TGTGCCAGCAGACAGGAGGCGGGCGGTGGCACAGATACGCAGTATTTT. It codes for CASRQEAGGGTDTQYF. The chain employs TRBV5-4 and TRBJ2-3, with D possibly called TRBD1 or TRBD2 (5 bases each). This CDR3 comprises 16 residues. Looked up from germline, CDR1 is SGHNT and CDR2 is YYREEE (reference sequence). The V and J ends lost 5 bases and 1 base respectively, with 17 bases between them.

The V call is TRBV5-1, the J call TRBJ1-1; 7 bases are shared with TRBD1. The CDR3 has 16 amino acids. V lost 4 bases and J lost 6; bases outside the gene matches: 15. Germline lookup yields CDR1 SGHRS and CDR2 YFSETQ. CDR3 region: CASSLAGTVVSAEAFF. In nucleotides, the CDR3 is TGCGCCAGCAGCCTAGCGGGGACAGTGGTATCTGCTGAAGCTTTCTTT.

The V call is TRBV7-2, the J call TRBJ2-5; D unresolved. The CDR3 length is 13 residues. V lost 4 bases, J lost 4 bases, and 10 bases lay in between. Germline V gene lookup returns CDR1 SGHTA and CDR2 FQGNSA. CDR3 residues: CASSSQGPETQYF. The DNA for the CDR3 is TGTGCCAGCAGCTCTCAAGGACCAGAGACCCAGTACTTC.

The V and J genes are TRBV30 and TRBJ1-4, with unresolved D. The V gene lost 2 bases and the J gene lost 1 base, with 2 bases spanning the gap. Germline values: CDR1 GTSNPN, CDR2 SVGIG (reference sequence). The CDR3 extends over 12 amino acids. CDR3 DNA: TGTGCCTGGAGTCAAACTAATGAAAAACTGTTTTTT. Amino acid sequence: CAWSQTNEKLFF.

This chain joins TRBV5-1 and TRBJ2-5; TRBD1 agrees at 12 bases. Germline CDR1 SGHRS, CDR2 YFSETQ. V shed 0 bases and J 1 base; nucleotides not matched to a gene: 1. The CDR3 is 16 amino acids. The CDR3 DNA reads TGCGCCAGCAGCTTGGCGGGACAGGGGGCCCAAGAGACCCAGTACTTC. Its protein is CASSLAGQGAQETQYF. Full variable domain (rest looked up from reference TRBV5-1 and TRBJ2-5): KAGVTQTPRYLIKTRGQQVTLSCSPISGHRSVSWYQQTPGQGLQFLFEYFSETQRNKGNFPGRFSGRQFSNSRSEMNVSTLELGDSALYLCASSLAGQGAQETQYFGPGTRLLVL.

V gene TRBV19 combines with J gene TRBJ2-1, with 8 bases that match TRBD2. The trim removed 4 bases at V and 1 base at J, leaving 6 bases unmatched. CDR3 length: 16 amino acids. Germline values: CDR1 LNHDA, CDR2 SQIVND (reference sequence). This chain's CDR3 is CASSSSGAPSYNEQFF. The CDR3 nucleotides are TGTGCCAGTAGTAGTAGCGGGGCGCCTTCCTACAATGAGCAGTTCTTC. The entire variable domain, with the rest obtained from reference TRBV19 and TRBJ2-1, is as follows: DGGITQSPKYLFRKEGQNVTLSCEQNLNHDAMYWYRQDPGQGLRLIYYSQIVNDFQKGDIAEGYSVSREKKESFPLTVTSAQKNPTAFYLCASSSSGAPSYNEQFFGPGTRLTVL.

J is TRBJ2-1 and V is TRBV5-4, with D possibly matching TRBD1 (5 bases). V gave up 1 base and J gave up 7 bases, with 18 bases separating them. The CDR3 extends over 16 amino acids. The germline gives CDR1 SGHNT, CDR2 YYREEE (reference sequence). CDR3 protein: CASSLRKDSQGNEQFF. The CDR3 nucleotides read TGTGCCAGCAGCTTGAGGAAAGACAGTCAAGGGAATGAGCAGTTCTTC.